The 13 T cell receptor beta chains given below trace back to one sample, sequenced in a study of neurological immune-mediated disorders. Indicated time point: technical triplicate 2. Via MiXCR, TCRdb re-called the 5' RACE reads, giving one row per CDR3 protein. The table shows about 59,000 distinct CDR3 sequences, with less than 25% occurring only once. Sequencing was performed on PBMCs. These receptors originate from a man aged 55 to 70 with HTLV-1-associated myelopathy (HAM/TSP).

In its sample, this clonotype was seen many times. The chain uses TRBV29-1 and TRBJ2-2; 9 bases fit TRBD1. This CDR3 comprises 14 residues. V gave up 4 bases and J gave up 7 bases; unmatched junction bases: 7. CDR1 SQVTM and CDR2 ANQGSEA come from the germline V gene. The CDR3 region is CSVGYRGHDGELFF. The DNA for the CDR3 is TGCAGCGTTGGATACAGGGGGCATGACGGGGAGCTGTTTTTT.

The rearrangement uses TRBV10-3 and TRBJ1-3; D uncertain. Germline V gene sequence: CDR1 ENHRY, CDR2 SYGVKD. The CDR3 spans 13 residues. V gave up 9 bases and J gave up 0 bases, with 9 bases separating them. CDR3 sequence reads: CAIRESSGNTIYF. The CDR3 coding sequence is TGTGCCATACGGGAAAGCTCTGGAAACACCATATATTTT.

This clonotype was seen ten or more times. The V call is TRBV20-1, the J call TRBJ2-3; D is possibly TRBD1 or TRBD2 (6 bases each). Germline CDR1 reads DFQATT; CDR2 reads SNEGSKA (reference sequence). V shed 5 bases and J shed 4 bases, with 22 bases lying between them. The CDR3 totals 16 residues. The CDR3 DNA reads TGCAGTGCTGAGCCAGCCGGGACGAGGGGGGCAGATACGCAGTATTTT. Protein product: CSAEPAGTRGADTQYF.

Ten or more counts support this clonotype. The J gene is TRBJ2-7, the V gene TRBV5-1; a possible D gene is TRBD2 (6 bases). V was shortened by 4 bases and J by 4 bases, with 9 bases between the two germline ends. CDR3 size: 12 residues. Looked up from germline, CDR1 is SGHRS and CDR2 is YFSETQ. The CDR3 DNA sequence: TGCGCCAGCAGCGCGGAGGGTTACGAGCAGTACTTC. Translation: CASSAEGYEQYF. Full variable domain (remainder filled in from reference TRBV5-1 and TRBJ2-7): KAGVTQTPRYLIKTRGQQVTLSCSPISGHRSVSWYQQTPGQGLQFLFEYFSETQRNKGNFPGRFSGRQFSNSRSEMNVSTLELGDSALYLCASSAEGYEQYFGPGTRLTVT.

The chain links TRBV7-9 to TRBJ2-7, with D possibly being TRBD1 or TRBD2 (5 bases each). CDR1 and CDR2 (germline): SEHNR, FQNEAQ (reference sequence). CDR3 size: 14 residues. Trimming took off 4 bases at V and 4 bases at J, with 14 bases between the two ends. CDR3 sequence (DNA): TGTGCCAGCAGCTCGCAGGGCGGCGGGTACGAGCAGTACTTC. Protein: CASSSQGGGYEQYF.

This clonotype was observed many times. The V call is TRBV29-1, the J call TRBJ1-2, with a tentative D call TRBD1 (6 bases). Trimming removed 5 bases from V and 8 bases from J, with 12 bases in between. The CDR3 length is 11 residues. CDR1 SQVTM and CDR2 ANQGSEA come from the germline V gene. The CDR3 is CSVQGLKGYTF. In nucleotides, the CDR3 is TGCAGCGTTCAGGGGCTGAAAGGCTACACCTTC.

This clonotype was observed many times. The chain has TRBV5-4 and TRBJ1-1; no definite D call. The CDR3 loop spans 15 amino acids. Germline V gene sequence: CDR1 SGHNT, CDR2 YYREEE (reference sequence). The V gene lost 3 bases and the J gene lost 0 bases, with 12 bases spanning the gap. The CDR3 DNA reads TGTGCCAGCAGCTCCCGAGGTTTCATGAACACTGAAGCTTTCTTT. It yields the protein CASSSRGFMNTEAFF.

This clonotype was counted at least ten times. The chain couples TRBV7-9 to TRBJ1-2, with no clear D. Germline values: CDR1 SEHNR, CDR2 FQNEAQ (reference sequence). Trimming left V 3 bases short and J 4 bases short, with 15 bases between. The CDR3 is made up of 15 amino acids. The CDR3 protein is CASSFGSGVGYGYTF. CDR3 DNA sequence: TGTGCCAGCAGCTTTGGTTCGGGAGTGGGCTATGGCTACACCTTC.

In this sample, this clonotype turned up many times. CDR3: CASSLQGSITEAFF. In DNA, the CDR3 is TGCGCCAGCAGCTTGCAGGGGTCCATCACTGAAGCTTTCTTT. The chain joins TRBV5-1 to TRBJ1-1; perhaps TRBD1 as D (6 bases). The germline CDR1 and CDR2 sequences are SGHRS and YFSETQ. V dropped 1 base and J dropped 4 bases, with 11 bases sitting between them. The length of the CDR3 is 14 residues.

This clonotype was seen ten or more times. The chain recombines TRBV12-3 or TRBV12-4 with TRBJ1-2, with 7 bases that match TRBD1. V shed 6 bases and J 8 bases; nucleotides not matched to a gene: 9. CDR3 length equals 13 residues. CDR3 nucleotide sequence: TGTGCCAGCAGCTTTGGGAGGACAGGCGGCTACACCTTC. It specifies CASSFGRTGGYTF.

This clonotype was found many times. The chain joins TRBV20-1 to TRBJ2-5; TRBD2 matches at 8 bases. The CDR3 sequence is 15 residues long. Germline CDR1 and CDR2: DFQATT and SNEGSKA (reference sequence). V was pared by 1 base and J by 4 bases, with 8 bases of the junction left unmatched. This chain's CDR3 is CSARVGAGVGETQYF. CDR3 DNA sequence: TGCAGTGCTAGAGTCGGAGCGGGAGTGGGAGAGACCCAGTACTTC.

CDR3 sequence reads: CATRDSYNQPQHF. The CDR3 nucleotides read TGTGCCACCAGGGACAGCTACAATCAGCCCCAGCATTTT. This chain links TRBV19 with TRBJ1-5; the match to TRBD1 covers 7 bases. The CDR3 consists of 13 residues. CDR1 is LNHDA, CDR2 SQIVND, per germline (reference sequence). V dropped 10 bases and J dropped 3; count of bases not matched to a gene: 6.

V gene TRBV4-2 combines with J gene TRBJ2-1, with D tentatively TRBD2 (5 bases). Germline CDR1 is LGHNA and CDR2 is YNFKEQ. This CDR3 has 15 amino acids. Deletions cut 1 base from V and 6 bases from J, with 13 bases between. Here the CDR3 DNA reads TGTGCCAGCAGCCAAGTGACTAAGGCCCTCAATGAGCAGTTCTTC. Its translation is CASSQVTKALNEQFF.